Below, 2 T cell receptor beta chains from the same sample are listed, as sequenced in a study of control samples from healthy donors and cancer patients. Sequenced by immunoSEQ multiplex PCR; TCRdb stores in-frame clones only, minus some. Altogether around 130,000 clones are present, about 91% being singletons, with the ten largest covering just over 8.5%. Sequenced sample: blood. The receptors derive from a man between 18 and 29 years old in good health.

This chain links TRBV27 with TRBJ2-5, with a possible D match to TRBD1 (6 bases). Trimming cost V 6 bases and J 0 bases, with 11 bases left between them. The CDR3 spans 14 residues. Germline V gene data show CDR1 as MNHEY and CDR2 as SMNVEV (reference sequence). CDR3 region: CASSPGQYQETQYF. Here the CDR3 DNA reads TGTGCCAGCAGCCCCGGACAGTACCAAGAGACCCAGTACTTC.

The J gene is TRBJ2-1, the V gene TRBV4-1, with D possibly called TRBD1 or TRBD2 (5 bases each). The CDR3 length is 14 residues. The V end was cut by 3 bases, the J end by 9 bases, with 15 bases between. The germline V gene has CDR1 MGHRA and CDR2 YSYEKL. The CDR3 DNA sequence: TGCGCCAGCAGCCATATCAATCAGGGAGCTGAGCAGTTCTTC. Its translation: CASSHINQGAEQFF.